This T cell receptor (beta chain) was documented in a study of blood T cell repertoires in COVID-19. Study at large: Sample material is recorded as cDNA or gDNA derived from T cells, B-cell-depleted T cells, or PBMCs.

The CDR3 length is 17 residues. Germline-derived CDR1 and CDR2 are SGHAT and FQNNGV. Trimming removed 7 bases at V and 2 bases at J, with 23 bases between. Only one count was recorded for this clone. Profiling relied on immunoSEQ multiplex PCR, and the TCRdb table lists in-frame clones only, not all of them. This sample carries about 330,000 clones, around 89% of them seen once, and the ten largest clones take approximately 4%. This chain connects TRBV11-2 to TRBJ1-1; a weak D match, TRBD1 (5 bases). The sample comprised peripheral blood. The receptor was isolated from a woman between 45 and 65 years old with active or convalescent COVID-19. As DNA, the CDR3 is TGTGCCAGCACCGGGAGGGGCCAGAGCTCATACAACACTGAAGCTTTCTTT. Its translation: CASTGRGQSSYNTEAFF.